The source of this T cell receptor (beta chain) is a study of blood T cell repertoires in COVID-19. Study as a whole: Acute and convalescent COVID-19 samples came from the United States, Italy and Spain.

The CDR3 is 14 amino acids. The V and J ends lost 4 bases and 4 bases respectively, with 13 bases between them. CDR1 and CDR2 from the germline V gene are KGHSH and LQKENI. Libraries were prepared by immunoSEQ multiplex PCR; TCRdb keeps only in-frame clonotypes and omits some of them. This sample has some 260,000 clones; 88% occur once, and the top ten carry 0.9% to 1%. The receptor was isolated from a woman aged 35 to 49 who had recovered from COVID-19. Sequenced sample: peripheral blood. This chain joins TRBV18 and TRBJ2-5; D may be TRBD1 (6 bases). CDR3 DNA sequence: TGTGCCAGCTCACGGGCAACAGGGTTAGAGACCCAGTACTTC. This encodes CASSRATGLETQYF.